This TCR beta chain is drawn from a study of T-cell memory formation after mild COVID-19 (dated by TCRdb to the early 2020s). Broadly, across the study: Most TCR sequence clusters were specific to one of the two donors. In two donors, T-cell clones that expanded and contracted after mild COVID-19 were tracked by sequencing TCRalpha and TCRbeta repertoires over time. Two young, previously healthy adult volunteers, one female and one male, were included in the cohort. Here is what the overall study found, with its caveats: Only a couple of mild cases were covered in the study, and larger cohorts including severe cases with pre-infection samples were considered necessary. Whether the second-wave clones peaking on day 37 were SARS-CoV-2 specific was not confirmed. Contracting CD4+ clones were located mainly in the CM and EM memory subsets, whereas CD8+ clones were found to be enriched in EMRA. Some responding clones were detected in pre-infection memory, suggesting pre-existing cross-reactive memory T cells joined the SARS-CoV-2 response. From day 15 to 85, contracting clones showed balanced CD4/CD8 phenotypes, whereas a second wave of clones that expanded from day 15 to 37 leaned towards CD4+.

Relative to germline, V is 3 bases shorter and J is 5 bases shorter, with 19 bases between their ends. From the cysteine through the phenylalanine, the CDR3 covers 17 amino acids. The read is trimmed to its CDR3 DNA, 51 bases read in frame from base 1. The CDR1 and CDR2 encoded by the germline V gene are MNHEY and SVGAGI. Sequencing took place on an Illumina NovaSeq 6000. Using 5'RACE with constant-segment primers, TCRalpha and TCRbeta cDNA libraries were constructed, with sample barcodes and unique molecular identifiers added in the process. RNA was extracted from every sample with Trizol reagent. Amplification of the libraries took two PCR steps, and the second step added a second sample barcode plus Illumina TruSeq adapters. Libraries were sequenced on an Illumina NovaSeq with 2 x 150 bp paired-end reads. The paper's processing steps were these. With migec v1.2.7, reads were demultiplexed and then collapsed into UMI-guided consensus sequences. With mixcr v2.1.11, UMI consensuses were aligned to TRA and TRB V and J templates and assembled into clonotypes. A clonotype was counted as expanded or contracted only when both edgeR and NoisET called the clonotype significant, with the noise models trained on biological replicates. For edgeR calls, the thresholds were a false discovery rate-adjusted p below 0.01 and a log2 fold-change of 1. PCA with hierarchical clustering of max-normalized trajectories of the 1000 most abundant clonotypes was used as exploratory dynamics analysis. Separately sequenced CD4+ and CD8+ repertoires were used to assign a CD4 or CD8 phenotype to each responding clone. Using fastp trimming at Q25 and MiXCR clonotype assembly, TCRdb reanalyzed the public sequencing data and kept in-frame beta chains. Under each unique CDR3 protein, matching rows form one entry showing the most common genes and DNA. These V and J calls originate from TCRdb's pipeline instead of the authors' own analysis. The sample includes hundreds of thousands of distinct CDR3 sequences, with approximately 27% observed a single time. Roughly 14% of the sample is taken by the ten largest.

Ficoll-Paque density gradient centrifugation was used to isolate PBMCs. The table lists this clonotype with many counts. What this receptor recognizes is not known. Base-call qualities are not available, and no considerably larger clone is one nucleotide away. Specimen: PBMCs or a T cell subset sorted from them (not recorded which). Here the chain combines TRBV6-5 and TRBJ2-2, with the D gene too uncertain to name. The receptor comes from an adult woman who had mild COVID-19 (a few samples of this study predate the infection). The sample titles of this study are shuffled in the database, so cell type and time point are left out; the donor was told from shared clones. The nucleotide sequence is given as TGTGCCAGCAGTTATCACTACCCGAGTGTCGGGACCGGGGAGCTGTTTTTT. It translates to CASSYHYPSVGTGELFF.